The 25 T cell receptor beta chains presented below share a single source sample, sequenced in a study of sequential checkpoint blockade in melanoma. Produced via immunoSEQ multiplex PCR; TCRdb's table is partial and in-frame only. The table has approximately 300 clones, approximately 20% seen once. The sample's treatment: randomized to nivolumab then ipilimumab (arm A) or the reverse (arm B). The sequences come from tumor tissue (inferred from file names), collected from a patient given nivolumab and ipilimumab in sequence. These receptors were collected from a human donor with melanoma.

This clone was counted between two and nine times. The gene calls are TRBV9 and TRBJ2-1, with TRBD2 identical over 15 bases. CDR1 and CDR2 from the germline V gene are SGDLS and YYNGEE. V was clipped by 4 bases and J by 8 bases; unmatched bases: 4. The CDR3 has 15 amino acids. CDR3 protein: CASSQGLAGGYEQFF. The CDR3 DNA follows: TGTGCCAGCAGCCAGGGACTAGCGGGGGGCTATGAGCAGTTCTTC.

The chain joins TRBV11-3 to TRBJ2-4, with D unclear. The CDR3 consists of 15 residues. The V gene's germline CDR1 is SGHNT and CDR2 YENEEA. Trimming removed 5 bases at V and 7 bases at J, with 18 bases between. Here the CDR3 reads CASSLTERLDNIQYF. The CDR3 DNA follows: TGTGCCAGCAGCCTAACCGAGCGACTTGATAACATTCAGTACTTC.

There are a few counts of this clone. This chain connects TRBV14 to TRBJ1-3; D gene uncertain. V was clipped by 0 bases and J by 0 bases, with 9 bases between them. CDR1 SGHDN and CDR2 FVKESK come from the germline V gene. This CDR3 is 16 amino acids long. The CDR3 is CASSQDGRFSGNTIYF. CDR3 nucleotides: TGTGCCAGCAGCCAAGACGGCAGGTTCTCTGGAAACACCATATATTTT.

This clone was detected a few times. The V gene is TRBV9, the J gene TRBJ2-7; 8 bases fit TRBD2. This CDR3 region has 14 residues. V trimming: 5 bases; J trimming: 2 bases; junction bases outside the gene matches: 6. Germline lookup yields CDR1 SGDLS and CDR2 YYNGEE. CDR3 in DNA: TGTGCCAGCAGTACTAGCGGCCCTGCCTACGAGCAGTACTTC. Protein product: CASSTSGPAYEQYF.

The CDR3 reads CASSPGQGAYGYTF. For the CDR3, the DNA is TGCGCCAGCAGTCCGGGGCAGGGGGCTTATGGCTACACCTTC. The chain uses TRBV5-1 and TRBJ1-2, with 8 bases aligning to TRBD1. J was trimmed by 5 bases and V by 5 bases; bases with no gene match: 8. The CDR3 extends over 14 amino acids. Per the germline V gene, CDR1 is SGHRS and CDR2 is YFSETQ. The full variable domain, completed using reference TRBV5-1 and TRBJ1-2, is KAGVTQTPRYLIKTRGQQVTLSCSPISGHRSVSWYQQTPGQGLQFLFEYFSETQRNKGNFPGRFSGRQFSNSRSEMNVSTLELGDSALYLCASSPGQGAYGYTFGSGTRLTVV.

This chain links TRBV7-6 with TRBJ1-3, with D maybe TRBD1 (5 bases). V lost 3 bases and J 3 bases, leaving 12 bases between the germline ends. This CDR3 comprises 15 residues. CDR1 SGHVS and CDR2 FNYEAQ come from the germline V gene. CDR3 residues: CASSFGTVYGNTIYF. CDR3 DNA sequence: TGTGCCAGCAGCTTCGGGACTGTATATGGAAACACCATATATTTT.

By sample fraction, this clone is medium-sized. The chain combines TRBV9 with TRBJ1-2, with D possibly matching TRBD1 (5 bases). This CDR3 spans 16 amino acids. Trimming removed 0 bases at V and 3 bases at J, with 15 bases between. Germline loops: CDR1 SGDLS, CDR2 YYNGEE. CDR3 residues: CASSVAMMRGYYGYTF. The CDR3 DNA reads as TGTGCCAGCAGCGTAGCTATGATGAGGGGTTACTATGGCTACACCTTC. Filled out from reference TRBV9 and TRBJ1-2, the complete variable domain reads DSGVTQTPKHLITATGQRVTLRCSPRSGDLSVYWYQQSLDQGLQFLIQYYNGEERAKGNILERFSAQQFPDLHSELNLSSLELGDSALYFCASSVAMMRGYYGYTFGSGTRLTVV.

This clone is termed large. The chain carries TRBV7-6 and TRBJ2-3; D possibly matches TRBD1 or TRBD2 (7 bases each). Trimming took off 2 bases at V and 6 bases at J, with 12 bases between the two ends. Germline assignment: CDR1 SGHVS and CDR2 FNYEAQ. CDR3 length equals 14 residues. DNA of the CDR3: TGTGCCAGCAGCTTAAGCCAGGGGGGGGATACGCAGTATTTT. Its translation is CASSLSQGGDTQYF.

This clone is medium-sized (0.01 to 0.1%). This sequence joins TRBV7-1 and TRBJ2-1; 7 bases are a match to TRBD2. Being an ORF, TRBV7-1 has a function that is uncertain. CDR3 length equals 14 residues. The ends lost 4 bases at V and 3 bases at J; junction bases unmatched: 3. The CDR3 DNA is TGTGCCAGCAGCTTCGGACTAGACTACAATGAGCAGTTCTTC. This translates into CASSFGLDYNEQFF.

This clone is deemed large (0.1 to 1%). The chain links TRBV11-3 to TRBJ1-1, with TRBD1 as a possible D gene (5 bases). Germline-derived CDR1 and CDR2 are SGHNT and YENEEA. The V gene lost 2 bases and the J gene lost 5 bases, with 15 bases spanning the gap. The CDR3 is 15 residues long. CDR3: CASSLSGTRGTEAFF. CDR3 sequence (DNA): TGTGCCAGCAGCTTATCCGGGACCCGGGGAACTGAAGCTTTCTTT.

This clone has a handful of counts. The rearrangement links TRBV19 to TRBJ2-4, with 8 bases identical to TRBD1. After removal of 1 base from V and 4 bases from J, the junction contained 9 bases not matched to a gene. The CDR3 extends over 17 amino acids. Germline CDR1 is LNHDA and CDR2 is SQIVND (reference sequence). This chain's CDR3 is CASSIVGDRPDKNIQYF. The CDR3 DNA reads as TGTGCCAGTAGTATAGTTGGGGACAGGCCAGATAAAAACATTCAGTACTTC. The full variable domain, its missing parts supplied by reference TRBV19 and TRBJ2-4, is DGGITQSPKYLFRKEGQNVTLSCEQNLNHDAMYWYRQDPGQGLRLIYYSQIVNDFQKGDIAEGYSVSREKKESFPLTVTSAQKNPTAFYLCASSIVGDRPDKNIQYFGAGTRLSVL.

The chain has TRBV11-3 and TRBJ1-5; D perhaps matches TRBD1 (5 bases). V lost 2 bases and J 0 bases, leaving 8 bases between the germline ends. The CDR3 sequence is 15 residues long. Per germline, CDR1 SGHNT and CDR2 YENEEA. DNA of the CDR3: TGTGCCAGCAGCTTAACGGGGGGTAGCAATCAGCCCCAGCATTTT. Translation: CASSLTGGSNQPQHF.

This rearrangement joins TRBV4-1 to TRBJ1-4, with a possible D match to TRBD1 (5 bases). V was clipped by 4 bases and J by 1 base, with 7 bases between them. CDR1 is MGHRA, CDR2 YSYEKL, per germline. The CDR3 runs to 14 residues. Here the CDR3 reads CASSPRGTNEKLFF. Written as DNA, the CDR3 is TGCGCCAGCAGCCCAAGGGGAACTAATGAAAAACTGTTTTTT.

The chain employs TRBV11-3 and TRBJ2-3, with D perhaps TRBD2 (6 bases). Trimming removed 5 bases from V and 0 bases from J, with 15 bases in between. Germline V CDR1 and CDR2: SGHNT, YENEEA. This CDR3 has 16 residues. The CDR3 nucleotides are TGTGCCAGCAGCCCCCGGGACTCCAGTAGCACAGATACGCAGTATTTT. Protein product: CASSPRDSSSTDTQYF.

Only a few counts were recorded for this clone. V gene TRBV14 combines with J gene TRBJ2-5; TRBD2 aligns across 10 bases. V trimming: 1 base; J trimming: 5 bases; junction bases outside the gene matches: 16. This CDR3 has 19 residues. The germline V gene encodes CDR1 SGHDN and CDR2 FVKESK. In nucleotides, the CDR3 is TGTGCCAGCAGCCAAGTCCCGCGGAGCGGGGGGGCCTTATTTGAGACCCAGTACTTC. Its translation: CASSQVPRSGGALFETQYF.

The sample holds a few counts of this clone. The chain joins TRBV11-3 to TRBJ1-4, with a tentative D call TRBD1 (5 bases). Germline lookup yields CDR1 SGHNT and CDR2 YENEEA. CDR3 size: 17 residues. V dropped 0 bases and J dropped 0 bases, with 11 bases sitting between them. CDR3 sequence: CASSLDRAFATNEKLFF. DNA for the CDR3: TGTGCCAGCAGCTTAGACAGGGCTTTCGCAACTAATGAAAAACTGTTTTTT.

The J gene is TRBJ1-2, the V gene TRBV6-8; TRBD1 matches 10 bases. CDR1 and CDR2 from the germline V gene are MNHGY and SAAAGT. This CDR3 contains 12 residues. V lost 8 bases and J lost 10; bases outside the gene matches: 7. The CDR3 region has the DNA TGTGCCAGCGCCGGGACAGGGGACGTCTACACCTTC. Residues: CASAGTGDVYTF.

This chain uses TRBV19 with TRBJ1-5, with 9 bases that match TRBD1. Germline V CDR1 and CDR2: LNHDA, SQIVND (reference sequence). The CDR3 runs 16 residues. V gave up 2 bases and J gave up 3 bases; unmatched junction bases: 5. CDR3: CASSIYRDRDNQPQHF. CDR3 nucleotide sequence: TGTGCCAGTAGTATATACCGGGACAGGGACAATCAGCCCCAGCATTTT.

Within the sample, this clone is large (0.1 to 1%). The rearrangement joins TRBV6-8 to TRBJ1-2; TRBD1 agrees at 7 bases. The V gene end was trimmed by 7 bases and the J gene end by 5 bases; junction bases not matched to a gene: 4. The germline gives CDR1 MNHGY, CDR2 SAAAGT. The CDR3 is 12 amino acids. The CDR3 sequence is CASTRQGYGYTF. DNA for the CDR3: TGTGCCAGCACCCGACAGGGTTATGGCTACACCTTC.

A few counts support this clone. The rearrangement uses TRBV28 and TRBJ2-1, with D tentatively TRBD2 (6 bases). This CDR3 has 15 residues. V lost 6 bases, J lost 8 bases, and 20 bases lay in between. Germline V gene data show CDR1 as MDHEN and CDR2 as SYDVKM. The DNA for the CDR3 is TGTGCCAGCAGAACCGGGACTTACCTGCCCGATGAGCAGTTCTTC. Its protein is CASRTGTYLPDEQFF.

Sample share makes this clone medium-sized. The chain combines TRBV11-3 with TRBJ2-7, with D unresolved. The V end was cut by 1 base, the J end by 2 bases, with 12 bases between. This CDR3 spans 15 amino acids. Per the germline V gene, CDR1 is SGHNT and CDR2 is YENEEA. The CDR3 sequence: CASSLVNAPAYEQYF. For the CDR3, the DNA is TGTGCCAGCAGCTTAGTGAACGCACCGGCCTACGAGCAGTACTTC.

Only a few counts were recorded for this clone. The chain joins TRBV30 to TRBJ1-4; D may be TRBD1 (5 bases). The CDR3 totals 13 residues. CDR1 and CDR2 from the germline V gene are GTSNPN and SVGIG (reference sequence). Trimming stripped 2 bases from V and 7 bases from J, with 11 bases between. CDR3 nucleotides: TGTGCCTGGAGTTTCCATCAGGGTGAAAAACTGTTTTTT. Translated, it gives CAWSFHQGEKLFF.

This clone was counted between two and nine times. V gene TRBV11-3 combines with J gene TRBJ1-4; D might be TRBD1 (6 bases). Germline CDR1 and CDR2: SGHNT and YENEEA. The ends were cut back, 6 bases at V and 9 bases at J, with 17 bases in the middle. The CDR3 has 14 residues. CDR3 sequence: CASRRGRGSQKLFF. CDR3 nucleotides: TGTGCCAGCAGGAGGGGCAGGGGTAGTCAAAAACTGTTTTTT.

The V call is TRBV5-1, the J call TRBJ1-1; D might be TRBD1 (6 bases). The V gene lost 1 base and the J gene lost 4 bases, with 20 bases spanning the gap. Germline CDR1 and CDR2: SGHRS and YFSETQ. This CDR3 has 17 amino acids. The DNA for the CDR3 is TGCGCCAGCAGCTTGATAACAGGGAATGGTAAGGGCACTGAAGCTTTCTTT. Its translation is CASSLITGNGKGTEAFF.

The V gene is TRBV18, the J gene TRBJ2-4, with 7 positions matching TRBD2. Per germline, CDR1 KGHSH and CDR2 LQKENI. The ends lost 6 bases at V and 5 bases at J; junction bases unmatched: 4. This CDR3 spans 13 amino acids. In DNA, the CDR3 is TGTGCCAGCTCTCTGGGAGGGGAAAACATTCAGTACTTC. Protein product: CASSLGGENIQYF.